This TCR beta chain was recovered during a study of shared clonotypes between healthy human individuals. Study at large: The study used three CD4 naive, three CD4 memory, two CD8 naive and one CD8 memory plate per donor.

The data were produced by immunoSEQ multiplex PCR, yet TCRdb's version contains in-frame clones alone and is incomplete. The data hold approximately 1.1 million clones, with about 84% observed a single time. This clone was picked up one time. Its target is unknown. Study conclusions and caveats: Unshared clonotypes carried lower generation probabilities than those common to all four donors.

Germline V gene lookup returns CDR1 MGHRA and CDR2 YSYEKL. Trimming removed 4 bases from V and 0 bases from J; junction bases left unmatched: 7. The CDR3 has 16 residues. This chain joins TRBV4-1 and TRBJ2-3; 7 bases fit TRBD2. The sequencing input was memory CD4+ T cells from PBMCs. Subset denoted: CD45RA-negative fraction. This receptor was taken from a man in his late teens or twenties in good health. Some clones in this sample may be carry-over from other donors' samples. The CDR3 is CASSLLAALSTDTQYF. Here the CDR3 DNA reads TGCGCCAGCAGCCTCCTAGCGGCCCTTAGCACAGATACGCAGTATTTT.